A single sample gave rise to the 27 T cell receptor beta chains below, sequenced in a study of shared clonotypes between healthy human individuals. TCRdb's table, derived via immunoSEQ multiplex PCR, lists solely in-frame clones and lacks some. The repertoire consists of some 1 million clones, with approximately 68% occurring once and the leading ten covering around 1.5%. The sequenced sample was memory CD4+ T cells sorted from blood. Subset noted: CD45RA-negative fraction. The receptor set was obtained from a man aged 18 to 30 in good health.

CDR3 bases: TGTGCCAGCGGGACTAGCGGGAGTCGCACAGATACGCAGTATTTT. Protein sequence: CASGTSGSRTDTQYF. V is TRBV28 and J is TRBJ2-3; TRBD2 matches 14 bases. Germline V gives CDR1 MDHEN, CDR2 SYDVKM. The CDR3 length is 15 residues. V shed 8 bases and J 1 base; nucleotides not matched to a gene: 2. The complete variable domain, with remaining parts taken from reference TRBV28 and TRBJ2-3, reads DVKVTQSSRYLVKRTGEKVFLECVQDMDHENMFWYRQDPGLGLRLIYFSYDVKMKEKGDIPEGYSVSREKKERFSLILESASTNQTSMYLCASGTSGSRTDTQYFGPGTRLTVL.

The rearrangement links TRBV28 to TRBJ2-5; weak D call: TRBD1 (6 bases). With 5 bases removed from V and 6 bases from J, the gap between germline ends came to 16 bases. CDR3 length: 14 amino acids. Germline CDR1 is MDHEN and CDR2 is SYDVKM. The CDR3 protein is CASSRQVWEQTQYF. The CDR3 coding sequence is TGTGCCAGCAGTCGACAGGTCTGGGAACAGACCCAGTACTTC.

At least ten counts were recorded for this clone. CDR3 nucleotide sequence: TGTGCCAGCAGTGTAGGGCTTCAAGAAAAACTGTTTTTT. It codes for CASSVGLQEKLFF. The chain carries TRBV6-1 and TRBJ1-4; unclear D gene. The V gene's germline CDR1 is MNHNS and CDR2 SASEGT. CDR3 length: 13 residues. Between the trimmed V and J ends, which lost 4 bases and 8 bases, there was a span of 11 bases.

Only one count was recorded for this clone. V gene TRBV9 combines with J gene TRBJ1-1; D perhaps matches TRBD1 (6 bases). The CDR3 extends over 15 amino acids. V was clipped by 4 bases and J by 1 base, with 14 bases between them. Germline lookup yields CDR1 SGDLS and CDR2 YYNGEE. The CDR3: CASSFLGAANTEAFF. The CDR3 DNA follows: TGTGCCAGCAGCTTCCTGGGGGCGGCGAACACTGAAGCTTTCTTT.

The gene calls are TRBV11-2 and TRBJ2-7; TRBD2 matches 8 bases. The ends lost 0 bases at V and 1 base at J; junction bases unmatched: 14. The germline V gene has CDR1 SGHAT and CDR2 FQNNGV. The CDR3 has 19 amino acids. The CDR3 loop is CASSLDPGGERRMSYEQYF. The CDR3 region has the DNA TGTGCCAGCAGCTTAGATCCGGGAGGGGAACGCCGTATGTCCTACGAGCAGTACTTC. Filled out from reference TRBV11-2 and TRBJ2-7, the complete variable domain reads EAGVAQSPRYKIIEKRQSVAFWCNPISGHATLYWYQQILGQGPKLLIQFQNNGVVDDSQLPKDRFSAERLKGVDSTLKIQPAKLEDSAVYLCASSLDPGGERRMSYEQYFGPGTRLTVT.

This rearrangement joins TRBV9 to TRBJ2-5; 10 bases map to TRBD2. The germline V gene has CDR1 SGDLS and CDR2 YYNGEE. The V gene end was trimmed by 0 bases and the J gene end by 9 bases; junction bases not matched to a gene: 5. The CDR3 contains 14 residues. CDR3 DNA: TGTGCCAGCAGCGTAGATATAGCGGGGGGTTCCCAGTACTTC. This translates into CASSVDIAGGSQYF. The entire variable domain, with the rest obtained from reference TRBV9 and TRBJ2-5, is as follows: DSGVTQTPKHLITATGQRVTLRCSPRSGDLSVYWYQQSLDQGLQFLIQYYNGEERAKGNILERFSAQQFPDLHSELNLSSLELGDSALYFCASSVDIAGGSQYFGPGTRLLVL.

As DNA, the CDR3 is TGTGCCATCAGTGAATTCGGGAACACTGAAGCTTTCTTT. It yields the protein CAISEFGNTEAFF. The J gene is TRBJ1-1, the V gene TRBV10-3, with D unclear. V shed 3 bases and J shed 1 base, with 6 bases lying between them. Germline CDR1 is ENHRY and CDR2 is SYGVKD. The CDR3 runs to 13 residues.

The genes are TRBV2 and TRBJ2-5; TRBD2 matches 9 bases. J was trimmed by 2 bases and V by 4 bases; bases with no gene match: 11. The V gene's germline CDR1 is SNHLY and CDR2 FYNNEI. There are 17 residues in the CDR3. CDR3 nucleotide sequence: TGTGCCAGCAGTGCTGGGCGGGGGGGCCCCAGACAAGAGACCCAGTACTTC. Translating gives CASSAGRGGPRQETQYF.

This rearrangement joins TRBV27 to TRBJ2-7, with 9 bases matching TRBD2. Germline assignment: CDR1 MNHEY and CDR2 SMNVEV (reference sequence). The CDR3 loop spans 16 amino acids. The V gene end was trimmed by 5 bases and the J gene end by 2 bases; junction bases not matched to a gene: 10. The CDR3 DNA reads as TGTGCCAGCAGTCCATCCCGTCTAGCGGGAACCTACGAGCAGTACTTC. This codes for CASSPSRLAGTYEQYF.

This clone was counted between two and nine times. The gene calls are TRBV28 and TRBJ2-7; 12 bases agree with TRBD1. The CDR3 is 15 residues long. V was clipped by 5 bases and J by 6 bases; unmatched bases: 8. Germline-derived CDR1 and CDR2 are MDHEN and SYDVKM. CDR3 sequence: CASSKPGQGATEQYF. Here the CDR3 DNA reads TGTGCCAGCAGTAAACCGGGACAGGGGGCGACCGAGCAGTACTTC.

This clone was observed a few times. This sample also contains other DNA sequences that code for the same CDR3. The rearrangement links TRBV4-3 to TRBJ2-7, with a tentative D call TRBD1 (5 bases). CDR3 length equals 15 residues. Per the germline V gene, CDR1 is LGHNA and CDR2 is YSLEER. V shed 0 bases and J shed 3 bases, with 12 bases lying between them. CDR3 sequence reads: CASSQDRGAFYEQYF. CDR3 in DNA: TGCGCCAGCAGCCAAGATAGGGGTGCGTTCTACGAGCAGTACTTC.

This sequence joins TRBV5-1 and TRBJ1-1; 7 nucleotides align to TRBD1. CDR3 length equals 16 residues. V lost 0 bases, J lost 8 bases, and 13 bases stayed unmatched. Germline CDR1 reads SGHRS; CDR2 reads YFSETQ. The CDR3, as DNA: TGCGCCAGCAGCTTGGCCCCAGCGGGGGGAGGGGGCGAAGCTTTCTTT. Translating it yields CASSLAPAGGGGEAFF. Based on the CDR3 plus reference TRBV5-1 and TRBJ1-1, the full variable domain is KAGVTQTPRYLIKTRGQQVTLSCSPISGHRSVSWYQQTPGQGLQFLFEYFSETQRNKGNFPGRFSGRQFSNSRSEMNVSTLELGDSALYLCASSLAPAGGGGEAFFGQGTRLTVV.

This clone appeared a single time. One junction end disagrees with the germline gene, perhaps due to a read error. The rearrangement links TRBV7-7 to TRBJ2-2, with 7 bases lining up with TRBD1. The CDR3 runs to 16 residues. Germline CDR1 is SSHAT and CDR2 is FNYEAQ (reference sequence). CDR3: CASSLVGGPNTGELFF. CDR3 nucleotide sequence: TGTGCTAGCAGCTTAGTAGGGGGCCCGAACACCGGGGAGCTGTTTTTT.

This chain connects TRBV7-2 to TRBJ2-7; TRBD1 is a possible D gene (6 bases). Germline CDR1 and CDR2: SGHTA and FQGNSA. The CDR3 runs to 13 residues. The V gene lost 5 bases and the J gene lost 2 bases, with 10 bases spanning the gap. Here the CDR3 DNA reads TGTGCCAGCAGCCCTGGACAGACCTACGAGCAGTACTTC. Its protein is CASSPGQTYEQYF.

The chain employs TRBV18 and TRBJ1-5, with TRBD1 as a possible D gene (5 bases). The CDR3 has 13 residues. The V gene lost 6 bases and the J gene lost 4 bases, with 10 bases spanning the gap. CDR1 is KGHSH and CDR2 is LQKENI in the germline V gene. CDR3: CASSMDTNQPQHF. The CDR3 DNA sequence: TGTGCCAGCTCGATGGACACGAATCAGCCCCAGCATTTT. Together with reference TRBV18 and TRBJ1-5, the CDR3 gives the full variable domain: NAGVMQNPRHLVRRRGQEARLRCSPMKGHSHVYWYRQLPEEGLKFMVYLQKENIIDESGMPKERFSAEFPKEGPSILRIQQVVRGDSAAYFCASSMDTNQPQHFGDGTRLSIL.

This clone was seen once. Distinct nucleotide sequences in the sample also encode this CDR3. The chain uses TRBV11-3 and TRBJ2-2, with TRBD1 matching 8 bases. V trimming: 5 bases; J trimming: 2 bases; junction bases outside the gene matches: 4. This CDR3 region has 15 residues. From germline, CDR1 is SGHNT and CDR2 YENEEA. CDR3 coding DNA: TGTGCCAGCAGCGGACAGGGAGCAAACACCGGGGAGCTGTTTTTT. This gives the protein CASSGQGANTGELFF.

V and J are TRBV30 and TRBJ2-7; D gene unclear. Trimming cost V 7 bases and J 2 bases, with 21 bases left between them. The CDR3 spans 15 residues. Germline V CDR1 and CDR2: GTSNPN, SVGIG (reference sequence). In DNA, the CDR3 is TGTGCCTTAGCCTTGGACCAGATAGTGGCCTACGAGCAGTACTTC. This codes for CALALDQIVAYEQYF.

The V and J genes are TRBV15 and TRBJ2-7; 9 bases are shared with TRBD1. In germline, CDR1 is LNHNV, CDR2 YYDKDF (reference sequence). The V gene end was trimmed by 0 bases and the J gene end by 3 bases; junction bases not matched to a gene: 3. This CDR3 has 15 residues. Here the CDR3 reads CATSRDRQGDYEQYF. As DNA, the CDR3 is TGTGCCACCAGCAGAGATCGACAGGGGGACTACGAGCAGTACTTC. The variable domain in full, completed from reference TRBV15 and TRBJ2-7, reads DAMVIQNPRYQVTQFGKPVTLSCSQTLNHNVMYWYQQKSSQAPKLLFHYYDKDFNNEADTPDNFQSRRPNTSFCFLDIRSPGLGDTAMYLCATSRDRQGDYEQYFGPGTRLTVT.

V usage is TRBV11-2 and J usage is TRBJ1-2; unclear D gene. The ends were cut back, 3 bases at V and 7 bases at J, with 9 bases in the middle. This CDR3 has 12 amino acids. CDR1 SGHAT and CDR2 FQNNGV come from the germline V gene. CDR3 protein: CASSFAGRGYTF. CDR3 DNA sequence: TGTGCCAGCAGCTTCGCAGGTCGTGGCTACACCTTC.

V usage is TRBV7-2 and J usage is TRBJ2-7; D may be TRBD1 (6 bases). V lost 2 bases and J lost 4, with 12 bases in between. The CDR3 contains 14 residues. The germline V gene encodes CDR1 SGHTA and CDR2 FQGNSA. This CDR3 reads CASSLRAGVYEQYF. CDR3 bases: TGTGCCAGCAGCTTAAGGGCAGGGGTGTACGAGCAGTACTTC.

The chain recombines TRBV30 with TRBJ2-1; D remains unclear. Germline V lookup: CDR1 GTSNPN, CDR2 SVGIG (reference sequence). The V and J ends lost 0 bases and 0 bases respectively, with 9 bases between them. The CDR3 spans 15 residues. In DNA, the CDR3 is TGTGCCTGGAGTGTACCTAGGAGCTCCTACAATGAGCAGTTCTTC. This sequence encodes CAWSVPRSSYNEQFF.

The chain combines TRBV7-2 with TRBJ2-2; possible D gene TRBD1, 6 bases. Trimming cost V 5 bases and J 7 bases, with 14 bases left between them. The CDR3 sequence is 14 residues long. CDR1 and CDR2 from the germline V gene are SGHTA and FQGNSA. As DNA, the CDR3 is TGTGCCAGCAGCCTCAGCAGGGGAAACGGGGAGCTGTTTTTT. Encoded protein: CASSLSRGNGELFF. Supplemented by reference TRBV7-2 and TRBJ2-2, the full variable domain reads GAGVSQSPSNKVTEKGKDVELRCDPISGHTALYWYRQSLGQGLEFLIYFQGNSAPDKSGLPSDRFSAERTGGSVSTLTIQRTQQEDSAVYLCASSLSRGNGELFFGEGSRLTVL.

As for this clone: Other DNA sequences in the sample encode the same CDR3. The rearrangement uses TRBV30 and TRBJ2-5; D is unresolved. The germline V gene encodes CDR1 GTSNPN and CDR2 SVGIG (reference sequence). The CDR3 has 13 amino acids. Between the trimmed V and J ends, which lost 1 base and 0 bases, there was a span of 6 bases. CDR3 residues: CAWSGGNQETQYF. For the CDR3, the DNA is TGTGCCTGGAGTGGAGGCAACCAAGAGACCCAGTACTTC.

This clone was seen once. The chain uses TRBV5-4 and TRBJ1-6; maybe TRBD1 (6 bases). Trimming removed 4 bases at V and 6 bases at J, with 20 bases between. Looked up from germline, CDR1 is SGHNT and CDR2 is YYREEE (reference sequence). The CDR3 length is 17 residues. The CDR3 DNA reads TGTGCCAGCAGCCTTGGTCCCCCTACAGGGTCTAATTCACCCCTCCACTTT. It codes for CASSLGPPTGSNSPLHF. The full variable domain, with the rest looked up from reference TRBV5-4 and TRBJ1-6, is ETGVTQSPTHLIKTRGQQVTLRCSSQSGHNTVSWYQQALGQGPQFIFQYYREEENGRGNFPPRFSGLQFPNYSSELNVNALELDDSALYLCASSLGPPTGSNSPLHFGNGTRLTVT.

The chain links TRBV7-9 to TRBJ2-3, with 7 bases matching TRBD1. The CDR3 runs to 15 residues. Trimming at V came to 7 bases and at J to 3 bases, leaving 10 bases not matched to a gene. Germline CDR1 is SEHNR and CDR2 is FQNEAQ (reference sequence). DNA for the CDR3: TGTGCCAGCACCAGCCAGGGGGAATCAACAGATACGCAGTATTTT. This gives the protein CASTSQGESTDTQYF.

V is TRBV28 and J is TRBJ1-5; D might be TRBD1 (5 bases). This CDR3 has 14 residues. V lost 2 bases and J 7 bases, leaving 12 bases between the germline ends. Looked up from germline, CDR1 is MDHEN and CDR2 is SYDVKM. The CDR3, as DNA: TGTGCCAGCAGTTTACTCAGGGTAGAACAGCCCCAGCATTTT. Translated, it gives CASSLLRVEQPQHF.

This clone came up a few times. The chain couples TRBV18 to TRBJ1-1; D uncertain. Trimming stripped 4 bases from V and 1 base from J, with 10 bases between. CDR1 is KGHSH and CDR2 is LQKENI in the germline V gene. The CDR3 is 14 residues long. The CDR3 reads CASSLMTGNTEAFF. CDR3 bases: TGTGCCAGCTCACTGATGACGGGGAACACTGAAGCTTTCTTT.